This is a list of T cell receptor beta chains from one sample in a study of T cell repertoires in cytomegalovirus infection. TCRdb processed the reads anew with MiXCR; each CDR3 protein has one entry. The table lists 300,000 to 450,000 distinct CDR3 sequences, around a sixth of them singletons. The sample taken for sequencing was PBMCs. The receptors originated from a human donor in good health (CMV status not recorded). Some clones in this sample may be carry-over from other donors' samples. Both conserved end residues are part of each CDR3. A D gene is named only where the DNA matches it firmly. Clone size is stated in some rows and not others, as once, few, many or a class when expanded.

d_call	clone_size	v_call	j_call	cdr3_aa	cdr3_nt
NA	few	TRBV7-9	TRBJ2-7	CASSPLSNYEQYF	TGTGCCAGCAGCCCCCTCTCGAATTACGAGCAGTACTTC
NA	few	TRBV5-6	TRBJ1-1	CASSSGTGTVNTEAFF	TGTGCCAGCAGCTCGGGGACCGGGACTGTGAACACTGAAGCTTTCTTT
NA	few	TRBV5-6	TRBJ2-1	CASRSYTRADEQFF	TGTGCCAGCAGAAGCTACACAAGGGCGGATGAGCAGTTCTTC
NA	few	TRBV29-1	TRBJ2-1	CSAGGGSYNEQFF	TGCAGCGCTGGGGGCGGGTCGTACAATGAGCAGTTCTTC
TRBD2	many	TRBV7-2	TRBJ2-1	CASSRGGGWNEQFF	TGTGCCAGCAGCCGTGGGGGGGGTTGGAATGAGCAGTTCTTC
TRBD1	few	TRBV18	TRBJ1-1	CASSPIGTAKNTEAFF	TGTGCCAGCTCACCAATCGGGACAGCTAAGAACACTGAAGCTTTCTTT
TRBD1	many	TRBV7-2	TRBJ1-5	CASSSDRVSNQPQHF	TGTGCCAGCAGCTCCGACAGGGTTAGCAATCAGCCCCAGCATTTT
NA	few	TRBV29-1	TRBJ2-7	CSVRRSYEQYF	TGCAGCGTGCGGCGTTCCTACGAGCAGTACTTC
NA	NA	TRBV28	TRBJ1-5	CASRAGYSNQPQHF	TGTGCCAGCAGAGCAGGATATAGCAATCAGCCCCAGCATTTT
NA	NA	TRBV20-1	TRBJ1-5	CSAPIRDTPGDQPQHF	TGCAGTGCACCCATCCGGGACACACCAGGAGATCAGCCCCAGCATTTT
NA	many	TRBV20-1	TRBJ2-7	CSAREGPEPYYEQYF	TGCAGTGCTAGAGAAGGTCCCGAACCGTACTACGAGCAGTACTTC
NA	many	TRBV7-6	TRBJ2-5	CASSPLSQSETQYF	TGTGCCAGCAGCCCTCTCTCCCAATCAGAGACCCAGTACTTC
NA	NA	TRBV28	TRBJ1-5	CASSLTLDRPQHF	TGTGCCAGCAGCTTAACCCTAGACCGGCCCCAGCATTTT
NA	many	TRBV7-8	TRBJ2-2	CASSLLAVSAGELFF	TGTGCCAGCAGCTTATTAGCTGTTTCCGCCGGGGAGCTGTTTTTT
TRBD2	many	TRBV7-2	TRBJ2-7	CASSLGSSGGLPTF	TGTGCCAGCAGCTTAGGGTCTAGTGGGGGACTACCTACGTTC
TRBD1	few	TRBV2	TRBJ1-5	CASSDSPGQGVNQPQHF	TGTGCCAGCAGTGATAGTCCGGGACAGGGGGTGAATCAGCCCCAGCATTTT
TRBD1	many	TRBV7-2	TRBJ2-7	CASSPDRGHEQYF	TGTGCCAGCAGCCCCGACAGGGGCCACGAGCAGTACTTC
NA	many	TRBV12-3/TRBV12-4	TRBJ1-2	CASSLAGALGYTF	TGTGCCAGCAGTTTAGCGGGAGCCCTGGGCTACACCTTC
NA	few	TRBV7-2	TRBJ2-2	CASSLGGMDTGELFF	TGTGCCAGCAGCTTAGGAGGGATGGACACCGGGGAGCTGTTTTTT
NA	NA	TRBV11-2	TRBJ1-2	CASSPLRKFAQGGGGYTF	TGTGCCAGCAGCCCACTGCGAAAGTTCGCCCAGGGCGGTGGGGGCTACACCTTC
NA	few	TRBV20-1	TRBJ1-1	CSASPDRNTEAFF	TGCAGTGCTAGTCCGGACAGGAACACTGAAGCTTTCTTT
NA	few	TRBV29-1	TRBJ1-4	CSVDPDRSGKLFF	TGCAGCGTCGATCCAGACAGGAGCGGAAAACTGTTTTTT
NA	many	TRBV7-2	TRBJ2-7	CASSLVGKDQYF	TGTGCCAGCAGCTTAGTAGGTAAAGACCAGTACTTC
NA	NA	TRBV19	TRBJ1-5	CASKPAGPYSNQPQHF	TGTGCCAGTAAGCCGGCCGGACCGTATAGCAATCAGCCCCAGCATTTT
TRBD2	many	TRBV7-8	TRBJ2-7	CASSLAGLAIGEQYF	TGTGCCAGCAGCTTAGCCGGACTAGCGATTGGCGAGCAGTACTTC
TRBD1	few	TRBV7-8	TRBJ2-3	CASSSGQLRRDTQYF	TGTGCCAGCAGCTCGGGACAGCTCAGGAGAGATACGCAGTATTTT
NA	NA	TRBV7-6	TRBJ2-1	CASSLVSGNNEQFF	TGTGCCAGCAGCTTAGTGAGCGGAAACAATGAGCAGTTCTTC
NA	few	TRBV5-4	TRBJ1-2	CASSLQGTSPGYTF	TGTGCCAGCAGCTTGCAGGGGACGAGTCCGGGCTACACCTTC
NA	NA	TRBV19	TRBJ1-3	CATTGFGNTIYF	TGTGCCACTACAGGTTTCGGAAACACCATATATTTT
TRBD2	few	TRBV20-1	TRBJ2-3	CSAKTSGTDTQYF	TGCAGTGCCAAGACTAGCGGCACAGATACGCAGTATTTT
TRBD1	few	TRBV11-2	TRBJ2-5	CASSFTGGTETQYF	TGTGCCAGCAGCTTCACAGGGGGCACGGAGACCCAGTACTTC
NA	few	TRBV7-9	TRBJ1-2	CASSPQYRWYYGYTF	TGTGCCAGCAGCCCGCAGTATCGGTGGTACTATGGCTACACCTTC
NA	many	TRBV7-2	TRBJ1-2	CASSLDPSGFYGYTF	TGTGCCAGCAGCTTAGACCCTTCCGGATTCTATGGCTACACCTTC
NA	NA	TRBV25-1	TRBJ2-3	CASSQGGRESDTQYF	TGTGCCAGCTCACAGGGGGGGAGGGAGTCAGATACGCAGTATTTT
NA	few	TRBV7-9	TRBJ2-1	CASSLLGENEQFF	TGTGCCAGCAGCCTCCTAGGGGAAAATGAGCAGTTCTTC
NA	many	TRBV7-2	TRBJ2-3	CASSRNRGGIGTQYF	TGTGCCAGCAGCCGGAACAGGGGAGGTATTGGTACGCAGTATTTT
NA	NA	TRBV6-1	TRBJ1-6	CASSTDWTAPNSPLHF	TGTGCCAGCAGTACGGACTGGACAGCACCTAATTCACCCCTCCACTTT
NA	few	TRBV2	TRBJ1-4	CASASEYEKLFF	TGTGCCAGTGCAAGCGAATATGAAAAACTGTTTTTT
NA	few	TRBV6-5	TRBJ2-7	CASSQRSRTEPPLHYEQYF	TGTGCCAGCAGTCAGAGAAGTAGGACGGAACCGCCACTCCACTACGAGCAGTACTTC
NA	NA	TRBV28	TRBJ2-5	CASSSWVWANSQVMGTQYF	TGTGCCAGCAGTTCTTGGGTCTGGGCCAATTCGCAGGTCATGGGGACCCAGTACTTC
TRBD1	NA	TRBV5-4	TRBJ1-4	CASRADRGEEKLFF	TGTGCCAGCAGGGCCGACAGGGGAGAAGAAAAACTGTTTTTT
NA	many	TRBV7-2	TRBJ1-1	CASSPPEPATEAFF	TGTGCCAGCAGCCCCCCCGAGCCGGCCACTGAAGCTTTCTTT
TRBD1	many	TRBV7-2	TRBJ2-1	CASSYQETGGYNEQFF	TGTGCCAGCAGCTACCAAGAGACAGGGGGCTACAATGAGCAGTTCTTC
NA	few	TRBV5-1	TRBJ2-7	CASSLWRGRSGISPYEQYF	TGCGCCAGCAGCTTATGGAGGGGGCGAAGCGGGATTAGCCCTTACGAGCAGTACTTC
TRBD1	few	TRBV19	TRBJ2-7	CASSAGQAYEQYF	TGTGCCAGTAGTGCGGGACAGGCCTACGAGCAGTACTTC
TRBD1	few	TRBV6-6	TRBJ2-5	CASMDREVKTQYF	TGTGCCAGCATGGACAGGGAGGTCAAGACCCAGTACTTC
TRBD2	few	TRBV6-2/TRBV6-3	TRBJ2-7	CASVRDSGSYEQYF	TGTGCCAGCGTAAGGGATAGCGGGAGCTACGAGCAGTACTTC
NA	few	TRBV6-2/TRBV6-3	TRBJ1-2	CASSTTEGGVHYGYTF	TGTGCCAGCAGTACTACCGAGGGGGGAGTTCACTATGGCTACACCTTC
NA	many	TRBV7-8	TRBJ2-7	CASSAGTSYEQYF	TGTGCCAGCAGCGCCGGGACTTCCTACGAGCAGTACTTC
TRBD1	few	TRBV20-1	TRBJ2-7	CSARITGVSYEQYF	TGCAGTGCTAGGATTACAGGGGTAAGCTACGAGCAGTACTTC
NA	many	TRBV7-2	TRBJ2-1	CASNFPGERVISYNEQFF	TGTGCCAGCAACTTTCCAGGAGAGCGGGTCATCTCCTACAATGAGCAGTTCTTC
NA	few	TRBV20-1	TRBJ2-4	CSALRGGAKNIQYF	TGCAGTGCCCTGAGAGGGGGAGCCAAAAACATTCAGTACTTC